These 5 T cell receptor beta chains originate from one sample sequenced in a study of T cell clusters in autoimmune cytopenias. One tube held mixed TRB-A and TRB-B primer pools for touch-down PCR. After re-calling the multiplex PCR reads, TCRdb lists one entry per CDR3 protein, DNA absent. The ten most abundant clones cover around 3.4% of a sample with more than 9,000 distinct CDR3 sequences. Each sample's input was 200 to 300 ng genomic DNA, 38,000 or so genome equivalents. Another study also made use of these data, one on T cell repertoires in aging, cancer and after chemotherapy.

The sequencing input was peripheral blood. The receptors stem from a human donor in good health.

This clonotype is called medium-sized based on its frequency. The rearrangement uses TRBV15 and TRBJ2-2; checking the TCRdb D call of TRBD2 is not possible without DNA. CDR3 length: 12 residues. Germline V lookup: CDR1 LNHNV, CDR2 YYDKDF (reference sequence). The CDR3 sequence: CATSAPLGELFF.

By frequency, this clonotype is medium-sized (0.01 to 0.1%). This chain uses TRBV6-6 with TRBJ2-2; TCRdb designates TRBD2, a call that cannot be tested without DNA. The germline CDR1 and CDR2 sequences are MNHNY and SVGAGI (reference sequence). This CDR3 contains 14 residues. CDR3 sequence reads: CASLGLRTTGELFF.

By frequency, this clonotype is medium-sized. The CDR3 is CASSDNNYEQYF. The chain is built from TRBV6-2 or TRBV6-3 and TRBJ2-7. This CDR3 is built from 12 residues. The germline CDR1 and CDR2 sequences are MNHEY and SVGEGT.

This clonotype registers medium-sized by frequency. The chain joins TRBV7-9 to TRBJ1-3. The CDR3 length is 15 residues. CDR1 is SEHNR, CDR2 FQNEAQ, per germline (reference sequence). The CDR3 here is CASSLEGSSGNTIYF.

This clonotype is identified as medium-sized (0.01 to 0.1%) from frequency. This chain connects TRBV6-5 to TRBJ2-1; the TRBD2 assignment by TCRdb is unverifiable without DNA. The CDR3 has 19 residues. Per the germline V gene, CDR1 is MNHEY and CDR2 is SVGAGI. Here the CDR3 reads CASSLRTSGGLFSYNEQFF.